The clone carrying this T cell receptor beta chain has more than one count but fewer than ten. Its target is not known. These data originate in a study of response to subunit inactivated influenza vaccine. Study results and limitations: Each seasonal influenza vaccination, the authors suggested, recruits few new T cells.

TCRdb used MiXCR to reprocess the RT-PCR reads, holding one entry per CDR3 protein. Of 500,000 to 600,000 distinct CDR3 sequences in the sample, about 15% were seen once. The origin of this receptor is a man between 50 and 69 years old who received an inactivated influenza vaccine. Sequences were derived from CD4+ T cells sorted from PBMCs, sampled less than 30 months after vaccination.

The CDR3 spells CASRAGTRAGLTDTQYF. CDR3 sequence (DNA): TGTGCCAGCAGAGCCGGGACTAGGGCTGGGTTGACAGATACGCAGTATTTT. The chain has TRBV12-3 or TRBV12-4 and TRBJ2-3; TRBD2 aligns across 8 bases. The CDR3 has 17 amino acids. J lost 3 bases, V lost 6 bases, and 14 bases had no gene match.